This TCR beta chain was sequenced in a study of T cells in Graves' hyperthyroidism and ophthalmopathy. Whole-study findings and limits: The model foresaw ophthalmopathy a median about 6.1 months prior to onset.

RNA transcripts were the template for amplifying TCR beta CDR3 regions. First-round RT-PCR with HTBI primers amplified the TCR CDR3 region. TCRdb called the multiplex PCR reads again in MiXCR, with one record for every CDR3 protein. The data contain under 400,000 distinct CDR3 sequences, roughly 17% of them seen just once; the ten biggest clones take up roughly a third. Details on this clonotype: What it binds is unknown.

This CDR3 has 15 amino acids. J was trimmed by 2 bases and V by 5 bases; bases with no gene match: 2. Germline CDR1 is ENHRY and CDR2 is SYGVKD. The sequenced sample consisted of blood. The clonotype originates from a man aged 25 to 40 with Graves' hyperthyroidism. The chain links TRBV10-3 to TRBJ2-6, with 8 bases matching TRBD1. For the CDR3, the DNA is TGTGCCATCAGTAGACAGGGGACTGGGGCCAACGTCCTGACTTTC. This codes for CAISRQGTGANVLTF.